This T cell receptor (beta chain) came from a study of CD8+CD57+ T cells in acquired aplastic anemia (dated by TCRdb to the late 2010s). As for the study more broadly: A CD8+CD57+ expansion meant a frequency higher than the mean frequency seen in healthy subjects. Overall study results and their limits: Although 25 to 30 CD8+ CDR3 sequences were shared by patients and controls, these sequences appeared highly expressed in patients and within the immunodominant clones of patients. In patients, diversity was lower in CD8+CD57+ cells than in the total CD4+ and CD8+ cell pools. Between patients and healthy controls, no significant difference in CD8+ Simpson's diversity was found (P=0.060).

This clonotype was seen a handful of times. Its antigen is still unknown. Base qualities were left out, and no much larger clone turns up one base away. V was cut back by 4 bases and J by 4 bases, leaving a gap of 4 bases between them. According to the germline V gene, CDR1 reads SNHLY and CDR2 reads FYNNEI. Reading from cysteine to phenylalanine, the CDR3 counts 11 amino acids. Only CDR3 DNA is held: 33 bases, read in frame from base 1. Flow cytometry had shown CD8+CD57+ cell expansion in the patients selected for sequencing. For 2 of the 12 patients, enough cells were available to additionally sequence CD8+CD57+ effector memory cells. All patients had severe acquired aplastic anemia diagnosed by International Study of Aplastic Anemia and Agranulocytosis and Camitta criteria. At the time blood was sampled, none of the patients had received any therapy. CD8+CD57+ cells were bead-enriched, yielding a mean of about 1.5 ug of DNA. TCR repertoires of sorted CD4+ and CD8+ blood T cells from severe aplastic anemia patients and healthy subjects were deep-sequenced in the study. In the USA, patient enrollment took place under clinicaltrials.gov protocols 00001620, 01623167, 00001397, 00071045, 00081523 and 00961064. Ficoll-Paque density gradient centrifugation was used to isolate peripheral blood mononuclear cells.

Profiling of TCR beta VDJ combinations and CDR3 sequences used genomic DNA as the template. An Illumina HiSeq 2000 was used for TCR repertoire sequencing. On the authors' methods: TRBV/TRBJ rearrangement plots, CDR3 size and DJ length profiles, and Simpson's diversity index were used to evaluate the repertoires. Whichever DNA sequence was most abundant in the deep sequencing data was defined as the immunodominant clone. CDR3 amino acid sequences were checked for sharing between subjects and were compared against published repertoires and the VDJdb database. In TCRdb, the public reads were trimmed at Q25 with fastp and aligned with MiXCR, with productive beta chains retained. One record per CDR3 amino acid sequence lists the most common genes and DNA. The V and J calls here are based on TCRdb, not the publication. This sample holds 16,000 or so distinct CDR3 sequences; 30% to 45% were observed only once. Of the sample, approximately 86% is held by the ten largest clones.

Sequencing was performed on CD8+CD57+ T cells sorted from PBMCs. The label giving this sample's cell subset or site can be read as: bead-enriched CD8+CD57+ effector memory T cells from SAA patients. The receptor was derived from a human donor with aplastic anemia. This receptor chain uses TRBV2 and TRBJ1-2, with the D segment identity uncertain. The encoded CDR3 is CASSAFYGYTF. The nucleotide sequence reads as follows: TGTGCCAGCAGTGCCTTCTATGGCTACACCTTC.